This is a list of T cell receptor beta chains from one sample in a study of blood T cell repertoires in COVID-19. Clones were sequenced by immunoSEQ multiplex PCR, and TCRdb holds only the in-frame ones, with some missing. The data hold a few hundred thousand clones, with approximately 78% observed a single time. Sample: peripheral blood. These receptors all stem from a woman aged 80 or over with COVID-19, enrolled during active disease. The CDR3 runs from the conserved cysteine through the conserved F or W. The D gene is left open where the match is weak. Clone size appears in some rows only: once, few, many, or a class for an expanded clone.

abundance	j_gene	d_gene	len	v_gene	CDR3aa
few	TRBJ1-2	.	12	TRBV2	CASAGYNYGYTF
.	TRBJ1-1	TRBD1	13	TRBV5-1	CASSLEGASEAFF
.	TRBJ2-7	.	15	TRBV5-4	CASSAGRTATYEQYF
.	TRBJ1-2	.	14	TRBV11-2	CASSSQRGTYGYTF
.	TRBJ1-1	.	13	TRBV7-9	CASSRTGNTEAFF
few	TRBJ1-2	.	12	TRBV24-1	CATSDQGSGYTF
few	TRBJ2-1	TRBD2	14	TRBV7-9	CASSRAGGNLEQFF
medium-sized	TRBJ1-2	.	13	TRBV6-6	CASSYEEGYGYTF
few	TRBJ1-6	.	14	TRBV11-2	CASSFTGYNSPLHF
.	TRBJ1-2	.	13	TRBV3-1/TRBV3-2	CASSQGQKLSYTF
few	TRBJ1-1	.	11	TRBV20-1	CSAQKNTEAFF
.	TRBJ2-5	TRBD2	18	TRBV9	CASSSRTSGGAGKETQYF
once	TRBJ2-2	TRBD2	16	TRBV18	CASSPPTSENTGELFF
.	TRBJ1-1	TRBD1	17	TRBV7-9	CASSWPGQGRGSTEAFF
.	TRBJ1-6	TRBD1	14	TRBV14	CASSAGQGGSPLHF
.	TRBJ2-2	TRBD2	15	TRBV7-3	CASSLLAGVPGELFF
.	TRBJ2-7	.	11	TRBV3-1/TRBV3-2	CASSRGGEQYF
.	TRBJ2-1	.	13	TRBV18	CASSPILANEQFF
once	TRBJ1-5	.	14	TRBV5-1	CASSLVPGNQPQHF
once	TRBJ1-2	TRBD1	14	TRBV19	CASRVTGGADGYTF
.	TRBJ1-5	.	14	TRBV5-6	CASSFGQSNQPQHF
.	TRBJ2-5	TRBD1	14	TRBV7-9	CAITPGQAQETQYF
.	TRBJ2-5	.	14	TRBV24-1	CATSDSRAGETQYF
.	TRBJ1-1	.	14	TRBV6-5	CASSYSGQKTEAFF
.	TRBJ1-4	TRBD1	17	TRBV4-3	CASSLAPTGATNEKLFF
.	TRBJ1-2	.	14	TRBV18	CASSPNAGEYGYTF
.	TRBJ1-2	.	15	TRBV7-2	CASSTGGLKNYGYTF
.	TRBJ2-1	.	13	TRBV11-2	CASSSQGYNEQFF
.	TRBJ2-2	TRBD2	17	TRBV3-1/TRBV3-2	CASSQAGTRMRTGELFF
.	TRBJ2-3	TRBD2	15	TRBV10-1	CASSPGGPSTDTQYF
.	TRBJ2-3	TRBD2	17	TRBV28	CASSLPGLAGSTDTQYF
.	TRBJ1-2	.	12	TRBV30	CAWSATGYGYTF
.	TRBJ1-2	TRBD1	15	TRBV2	CASSFRTGSGYGYTF
.	TRBJ2-7	TRBD1	16	TRBV18	CASSSPGQGSAYEQYF
few	TRBJ1-5	.	16	TRBV7-8	CASSFETRNSNQPQHF
.	TRBJ1-1	.	15	TRBV5-4	CASSLAGVQNTEAFF
.	TRBJ2-7	.	14	TRBV27	CASGSPYLSYEQYF
.	TRBJ1-2	TRBD1	16	TRBV28	CASSPDRGRTNYGYTF
.	TRBJ1-4	.	14	TRBV5-4	CASSHDRVNEKLFF
.	TRBJ2-7	.	15	TRBV6-5	CASRGFDRVAGEQYF
.	TRBJ1-4	.	14	TRBV11-2	CASSRQPLNEKLFF
.	TRBJ2-2	.	14	TRBV3-1/TRBV3-2	CASSPLRRLTGMFF